Shown below are 4 T cell receptor beta chains from a single sample sequenced in a study of blood T cell repertoires in COVID-19. TCRdb's copy holds only in-frame clones and misses some; the assay was immunoSEQ multiplex PCR. The table has 210,000 or so clones, approximately 90% seen once. The sample comprised PBMCs or T cells enriched from blood (not recorded which). The origin of the receptors is a young man who had recovered from COVID-19.

The chain's CDR3 is CASSFLGGNQPQHF. In DNA, the CDR3 is TGTGCCAGCAGCTTTTTGGGAGGAAATCAGCCCCAGCATTTT. This rearrangement joins TRBV7-9 to TRBJ1-5, with D uncertain. Germline lookup yields CDR1 SEHNR and CDR2 FQNEAQ (reference sequence). V was trimmed by 3 bases and J by 4 bases, leaving 10 bases between them. The CDR3 is 14 amino acids.

This chain's CDR3 is CASSGTSRFLDTGELFF. DNA of the CDR3: TGCGCCAGCAGTGGGACTAGCAGGTTCCTCGACACCGGGGAGCTGTTTTTT. The chain couples TRBV23-1 to TRBJ2-2; the match to TRBD2 covers 9 bases. Being an ORF, TRBV23-1 has a function that is uncertain. V trimming: 5 bases; J trimming: 3 bases; junction bases outside the gene matches: 10. CDR3 length equals 17 residues.

This clone turned up a few times. V usage is TRBV7-9 and J usage is TRBJ2-7, with D perhaps TRBD1 (5 bases). Trimming took 5 bases from V and 8 from J, leaving 16 bases between them. CDR1 SEHNR and CDR2 FQNEAQ come from the germline V gene (reference sequence). This CDR3 spans 13 amino acids. The CDR3, as DNA: TGTGCCAGCAGCCTAGATGCCCAGGGAAAGCAGTACTTC. This codes for CASSLDAQGKQYF.

V is TRBV9 and J is TRBJ2-7; tentative D call: TRBD1 (6 bases). CDR1 and CDR2 (germline): SGDLS, YYNGEE. The CDR3 sequence is 14 residues long. Trimming left V 0 bases short and J 3 bases short, with 10 bases between. Here the CDR3 DNA reads TGTGCCAGCAGCGTAGCTTCAGGGGACTACGAGCAGTACTTC. Translating it yields CASSVASGDYEQYF.